This passage covers 29 T cell receptor beta chains from one sample sequenced in a study of blood T cell repertoires in COVID-19. The repertoire was sequenced with immunoSEQ multiplex PCR; TCRdb's copy has only in-frame clones and lacks some. The table shows approximately 200,000 clones, with 82% occurring only once. Input material: PBMCs or T cells enriched from blood (not recorded which). All receptors come from a man aged 40-55 years who had recovered from COVID-19.

The chain recombines TRBV6-5 with TRBJ2-2, with 9 bases aligning to TRBD1. CDR1 is MNHEY, CDR2 SVGAGI, per germline. The CDR3 spans 14 residues. The V and J ends lost 7 bases and 7 bases, in that order; junction bases with no gene match: 7. The CDR3 reads CASTGTGLHGELFF. CDR3 nucleotide sequence: TGTGCCAGCACCGGGACAGGGTTGCACGGGGAGCTGTTTTTT.

The chain uses TRBV11-3 and TRBJ2-7; D remains ambiguous. Trimming shortened V by 1 base and J by 5 bases, and 12 bases separated the two germline ends. Germline loops: CDR1 SGHNT, CDR2 YENEEA. CDR3 length: 14 residues. Here the CDR3 reads CASSLVVQANEQYV. The CDR3 DNA reads as TGTGCCAGCAGCTTAGTGGTTCAGGCCAACGAGCAGTACGTC.

The genes are TRBV7-9 and TRBJ1-4; D is unclear. V dropped 1 base and J dropped 8 bases, with 8 bases sitting between them. The germline V gene has CDR1 SEHNR and CDR2 FQNEAQ (reference sequence). This CDR3 has 13 residues. The CDR3 bases are TGTGCCAGCAGCTTAGTCGGGGAGGAAAAACTGTTTTTT. Amino acids: CASSLVGEEKLFF.

This clone was seen only a few times. The chain uses TRBV21-1 and TRBJ1-1. TRBV21-1 is flagged as a pseudogene. This CDR3 has 15 amino acids. The chain's CDR3 is CASPSRREDSTEAFF. CDR3 in DNA: TGTGCCAGCCCCTCCCGCCGCGAGGATTCGACTGAAGCTTTCTTT.

V and J are TRBV30 and TRBJ1-2; no firm D call. This CDR3 region has 9 residues. Germline V gene lookup returns CDR1 GTSNPN and CDR2 SVGIG (reference sequence). The CDR3: CASPVGYTF. The DNA for the CDR3 is TGTGCTTCCCCAGTTGGCTACACCTTC.

This clone has more than one count but fewer than ten. V is TRBV19 and J is TRBJ1-6; the D gene is possibly TRBD1 (6 bases). Trimming removed 7 bases from V and 7 bases from J, with 17 bases in between. CDR3 length: 15 amino acids. Per the germline V gene, CDR1 is LNHDA and CDR2 is SQIVND (reference sequence). The chain's CDR3 is CASTTRRTANSPLHF. CDR3 DNA sequence: TGTGCCAGTACTACGAGAAGGACAGCGAATTCACCCCTCCACTTT.

The chain recombines TRBV5-4 with TRBJ2-7; TRBD1 matches 9 bases. Germline CDR1 and CDR2: SGHNT and YYREEE (reference sequence). V lost 4 bases, J lost 3 bases, and 5 bases stayed unmatched. The CDR3 extends over 14 amino acids. CDR3 amino acids: CASSQGQGVYEQYF. CDR3 nucleotide sequence: TGTGCCAGCAGCCAGGGACAGGGTGTCTACGAGCAGTACTTC.

The chain carries TRBV4-1 and TRBJ2-2, with D possibly being TRBD1 (5 bases). Germline CDR1 MGHRA, CDR2 YSYEKL. This CDR3 comprises 19 residues. With 0 bases removed from V and 0 bases from J, the gap between germline ends came to 17 bases. The CDR3 loop reads CASSQDFRVGQSNTGELFF. The CDR3 DNA reads TGCGCCAGCAGCCAAGATTTCCGTGTGGGGCAGTCGAACACCGGGGAGCTGTTTTTT.

The chain has TRBV5-6 and TRBJ1-2; D gene uncertain. The CDR3 covers 14 residues. Germline assignment: CDR1 SGHDT and CDR2 YYEEEE. V was cut by 2 bases and J by 4 bases, with 12 bases left in between. This chain's CDR3 is CASSLLQLLYGYTF. For the CDR3, the DNA is TGTGCCAGCAGCTTATTACAGCTCCTCTATGGCTACACCTTC.

The chain joins TRBV9 to TRBJ2-1; 8 bases map to TRBD2. The length of the CDR3 is 13 residues. The junction had 3 bases not matched to a gene; V was cut back by 3 bases and J by 7 bases. The V gene's germline CDR1 is SGDLS and CDR2 YYNGEE. CDR3 nucleotides: TGTGCCAGCAGCGGGGTAGCGGGAAATGAGCAGTTCTTC. Translation: CASSGVAGNEQFF.

V is TRBV7-2 and J is TRBJ1-1; 9 nucleotides align to TRBD1. The length of the CDR3 is 13 residues. In germline, CDR1 is SGHTA, CDR2 FQGNSA. V shed 4 bases, J shed 6 bases, and the junction held 3 bases outside the gene matches. The CDR3 spells CASSSQGASEAFF. CDR3 in DNA: TGTGCCAGCAGCTCACAGGGGGCATCTGAAGCTTTCTTT.

The V gene is TRBV12-3 or TRBV12-4, the J gene TRBJ1-1; maybe TRBD1 (6 bases). The CDR3 extends over 13 amino acids. V lost 5 bases and J lost 5, with 12 bases in between. The CDR3 coding sequence is TGTGCCAGCAGTAGACAGGTGCGGACTGAAGCTTTCTTT. This gives the protein CASSRQVRTEAFF.

The chain combines TRBV11-2 with TRBJ2-2; TRBD1 matches at 7 bases. Unmatched junction bases numbered 11, after V lost 7 bases and J lost 6 bases. CDR3 length equals 15 residues. Germline V gene sequence: CDR1 SGHAT, CDR2 FQNNGV. This CDR3 reads CASIPQGMSAGELFF. Here the CDR3 DNA reads TGTGCCAGCATCCCACAGGGGATGTCGGCCGGGGAGCTGTTTTTT.

V is TRBV4-2 and J is TRBJ2-5, with D maybe TRBD2 (6 bases). Germline CDR1 reads LGHNA; CDR2 reads YNFKEQ. V was trimmed by 3 bases and J by 10 bases, leaving 9 bases between them. The CDR3 is made up of 11 amino acids. CDR3: CASSHPGDQYF. The CDR3 bases are TGTGCCAGCAGCCACCCGGGGGACCAGTACTTC.

The V call is TRBV27, the J call TRBJ1-5; 9 nucleotides match TRBD1. Looked up from germline, CDR1 is MNHEY and CDR2 is SMNVEV (reference sequence). This CDR3 is built from 18 residues. With V trimmed by 0 bases and J by 2 bases, 8 bases remained unmatched. CDR3 nucleotide sequence: TGTGCCAGCAGTTTATCAGCGGGACAGGGTGTAGGCAATCAGCCCCAGCATTTT. This encodes CASSLSAGQGVGNQPQHF.

V and J are TRBV7-3 and TRBJ1-1; 7 nucleotides line up with TRBD1. The CDR3 extends over 14 amino acids. Germline V CDR1 and CDR2: SGHTA, FQGTGA. The V segment lost 5 bases and the J segment 1 base; nucleotides outside the gene matches: 4. As DNA, the CDR3 is TGTGCCAGCAGCGCCGGGACAGCGAACACTGAAGCTTTCTTT. This codes for CASSAGTANTEAFF.

This rearrangement joins TRBV4-3 to TRBJ1-3; D remains unclear. Germline V gives CDR1 LGHNA, CDR2 YSLEER. The CDR3 length is 16 residues. Trimming left V 0 bases short and J 4 bases short, with 13 bases between. The CDR3 loop reads CASSQDTPMRGNTIYF. In DNA form, the CDR3 reads TGCGCCAGCAGCCAAGATACCCCCATGAGAGGAAACACCATATATTTT.

V is TRBV5-6 and J is TRBJ1-5; possibly TRBD1 for D (5 bases). Per the germline V gene, CDR1 is SGHDT and CDR2 is YYEEEE. The CDR3 contains 15 residues. The V gene lost 4 bases and the J gene lost 3 bases, with 14 bases spanning the gap. The CDR3 sequence: CASSRRWGDNQPQHF. CDR3 nucleotides: TGTGCCAGCAGCCGCCGGTGGGGGGACAATCAGCCCCAGCATTTT.

This chain joins TRBV4-3 and TRBJ1-2; TRBD1 aligns across 9 bases. This CDR3 is 15 amino acids long. The ends lost 4 bases at V and 3 bases at J; junction bases unmatched: 6. Per the germline V gene, CDR1 is LGHNA and CDR2 is YSLEER. The DNA for the CDR3 is TGCGCCAGCAGCCGGGGACAGGGCACCGACTATGGCTACACCTTC. It codes for CASSRGQGTDYGYTF.

The chain has TRBV29-1 and TRBJ1-1, with 7 bases matching TRBD1. This CDR3 region has 12 residues. The trim removed 7 bases at V and 5 bases at J, leaving 7 bases unmatched. Per the germline V gene, CDR1 is SQVTM and CDR2 is ANQGSEA. The CDR3 sequence: CSGTGERTEAFF. CDR3 DNA sequence: TGCAGCGGTACAGGGGAGAGAACTGAAGCTTTCTTT.

The chain uses TRBV5-1 and TRBJ1-1; TRBD1 is a possible D gene (5 bases). This CDR3 region has 15 residues. Germline V gene data show CDR1 as SGHRS and CDR2 as YFSETQ. Trimming took off 0 bases at V and 2 bases at J, with 11 bases between the two ends. This CDR3 reads CASSLGTFSNTEAFF. The CDR3 bases are TGCGCCAGCAGCTTGGGGACATTCAGCAACACTGAAGCTTTCTTT.

The CDR3: CASSRTLYSNQPQHF. In DNA, the CDR3 is TGTGCCAGTAGTAGGACACTTTATAGCAATCAGCCCCAGCATTTT. The J gene is TRBJ1-5, the V gene TRBV19, with D possibly matching TRBD1 (5 bases). The CDR3 sequence is 15 residues long. Per the germline V gene, CDR1 is LNHDA and CDR2 is SQIVND (reference sequence). V was cut by 4 bases and J by 0 bases, with 10 bases left in between.

The chain employs TRBV27 and TRBJ2-7; D possibly corresponds to TRBD2 (6 bases). With 6 bases removed from V and 7 bases from J, the gap between germline ends came to 19 bases. The CDR3 sequence is 14 residues long. Per germline, CDR1 MNHEY and CDR2 SMNVEV (reference sequence). CDR3 sequence: CASRGTHISGEQYF. DNA for the CDR3: TGTGCCAGCAGAGGGACTCACATCTCAGGGGAGCAGTACTTC.

J is TRBJ2-2 and V is TRBV28; tentative D call: TRBD2 (5 bases). The V end lost 8 bases, the J end lost 1 base, and 8 bases lay between the germline ends. Germline V gene lookup returns CDR1 MDHEN and CDR2 SYDVKM. This CDR3 region has 13 residues. CDR3 loop: CASDRENTGELFF. DNA of the CDR3: TGTGCCAGCGACCGGGAGAACACCGGGGAGCTGTTTTTT.

The chain is built from TRBV2 and TRBJ1-2; 9 nucleotides match TRBD1. V lost 6 bases, J lost 7 bases, and 3 bases stayed unmatched. CDR1 and CDR2 (germline): SNHLY, FYNNEI. The CDR3 consists of 12 residues. The CDR3 DNA follows: TGTGCCAGCAGAAGGACAGGGGCTGGCTACACCTTC. It translates to CASRRTGAGYTF.

The chain has TRBV4-3 and TRBJ2-7; 7 bases map to TRBD1. Germline loops: CDR1 LGHNA, CDR2 YSLEER. There are 17 residues in the CDR3. V dropped 1 base and J dropped 2; count of bases not matched to a gene: 11. CDR3: CASSQGPTGHGTYEQYF. The CDR3, as DNA: TGCGCCAGCAGCCAAGGACCGACAGGGCATGGCACCTACGAGCAGTACTTC.

This clone was recorded once. The chain links TRBV4-2 to TRBJ2-3; D might be TRBD2 (7 bases). Trimming pared 0 bases from V and 3 bases from J, leaving 10 bases between. CDR1 is LGHNA, CDR2 YNFKEQ, per germline. The CDR3 has 15 amino acids. The chain's CDR3 is CASSQEGGGTDTQYF. The CDR3 nucleotides read TGTGCCAGCAGCCAAGAGGGAGGGGGTACAGATACGCAGTATTTT.

V and J are TRBV25-1 and TRBJ1-1; D gene ambiguous. The CDR3 spans 14 residues. Germline V gene lookup returns CDR1 MGHDK and CDR2 SYGVNS. Trimming stripped 1 base from V and 10 bases from J, with 16 bases between. In DNA form, the CDR3 reads TGTGCCAGCAGTGAATCCCCCGCCGGGTCGGTAGCTTTCTTT. The encoded protein is CASSESPAGSVAFF.

The V and J genes are TRBV6-4 and TRBJ1-2, with 8 nucleotides matching TRBD1. The V gene's germline CDR1 is MRHNA and CDR2 SNTAGT. The V gene end was trimmed by 6 bases and the J gene end by 7 bases; junction bases not matched to a gene: 10. The CDR3 runs 14 residues. CDR3 DNA sequence: TGTGCCAGCAGCGAACAGGGGGGATTTAGTGGCTACACCTTC. It codes for CASSEQGGFSGYTF.